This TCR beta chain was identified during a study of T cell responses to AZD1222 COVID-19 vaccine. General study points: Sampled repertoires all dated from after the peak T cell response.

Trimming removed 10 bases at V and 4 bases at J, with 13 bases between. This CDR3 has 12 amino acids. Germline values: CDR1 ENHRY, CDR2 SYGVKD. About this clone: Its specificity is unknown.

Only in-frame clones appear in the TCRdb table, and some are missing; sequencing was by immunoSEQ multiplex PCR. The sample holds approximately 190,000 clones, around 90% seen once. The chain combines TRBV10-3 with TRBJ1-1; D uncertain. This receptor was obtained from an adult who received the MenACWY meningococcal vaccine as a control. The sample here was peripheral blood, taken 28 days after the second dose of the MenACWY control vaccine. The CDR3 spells CATRRFSTEAFF. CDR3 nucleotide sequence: TGTGCCACCAGACGCTTTTCCACTGAAGCTTTCTTT.